This TCR beta chain was identified during a study of blood T cell repertoires in COVID-19. Produced via immunoSEQ multiplex PCR; TCRdb's table is partial and in-frame only. This sample yields around 250,000 clones, of which roughly 89% are seen a single time; around 4.6% belongs to the top ten. V dropped 2 bases and J dropped 0; count of bases not matched to a gene: 8. Germline CDR1 reads SGDLS; CDR2 reads YYNGEE. The CDR3 spans 19 residues. The sample comprised peripheral blood. V gene TRBV9 combines with J gene TRBJ2-1; 13 bases are shared with TRBD2. This receptor was identified in a woman aged 40 to 49 who had recovered from COVID-19. The CDR3 sequence is CASSVSGTSGEFSYNEQFF. For the CDR3, the DNA is TGTGCCAGCAGCGTTTCAGGGACTAGCGGGGAATTCTCCTACAATGAGCAGTTCTTC.